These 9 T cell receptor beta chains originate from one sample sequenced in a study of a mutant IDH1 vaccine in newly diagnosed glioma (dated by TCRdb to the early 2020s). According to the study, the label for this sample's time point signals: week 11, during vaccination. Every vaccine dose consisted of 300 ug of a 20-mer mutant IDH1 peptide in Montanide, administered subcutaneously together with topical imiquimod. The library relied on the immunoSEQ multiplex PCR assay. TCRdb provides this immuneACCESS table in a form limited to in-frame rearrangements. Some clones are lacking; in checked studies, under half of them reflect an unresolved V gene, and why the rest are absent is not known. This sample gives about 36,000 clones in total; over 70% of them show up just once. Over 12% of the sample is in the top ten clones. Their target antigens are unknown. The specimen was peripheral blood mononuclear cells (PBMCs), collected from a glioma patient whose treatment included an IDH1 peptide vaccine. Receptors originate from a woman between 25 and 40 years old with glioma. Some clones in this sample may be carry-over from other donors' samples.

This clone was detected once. CDR3 amino acids: CASSPRTSGSNEQFF. The CDR3 DNA is TGTGCCAGCAGCCCCCGGACTAGCGGGTCCAATGAGCAGTTCTTC. This sequence joins TRBV7-9 and TRBJ2-1, with 11 nucleotides matching TRBD2. Germline V gene lookup returns CDR1 SEHNR and CDR2 FQNEAQ (reference sequence). The ends lost 5 bases at V and 6 bases at J; junction bases unmatched: 6. This CDR3 has 15 amino acids.

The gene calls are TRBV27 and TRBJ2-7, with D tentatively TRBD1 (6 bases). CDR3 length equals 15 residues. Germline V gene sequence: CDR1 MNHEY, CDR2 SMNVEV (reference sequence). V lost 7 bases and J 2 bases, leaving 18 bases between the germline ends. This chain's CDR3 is CASTSLGAGTYEQYF. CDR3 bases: TGTGCCAGCACATCTCTGGGGGCGGGCACCTACGAGCAGTACTTC.

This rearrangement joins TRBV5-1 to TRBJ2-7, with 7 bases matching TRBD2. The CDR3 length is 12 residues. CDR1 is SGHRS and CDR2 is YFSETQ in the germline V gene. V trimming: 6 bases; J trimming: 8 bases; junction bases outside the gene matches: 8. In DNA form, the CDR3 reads TGCGCCAGCAAGGAGCGGGGAGTGAAGCAGTACTTC. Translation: CASKERGVKQYF.

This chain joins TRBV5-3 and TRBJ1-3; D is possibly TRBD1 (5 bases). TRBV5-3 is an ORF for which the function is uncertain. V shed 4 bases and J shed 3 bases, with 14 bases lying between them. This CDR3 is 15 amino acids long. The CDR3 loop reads CARSPYRYHGNTIYF. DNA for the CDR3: TGTGCCAGAAGCCCGTACAGGTACCATGGAAACACCATATATTTT.

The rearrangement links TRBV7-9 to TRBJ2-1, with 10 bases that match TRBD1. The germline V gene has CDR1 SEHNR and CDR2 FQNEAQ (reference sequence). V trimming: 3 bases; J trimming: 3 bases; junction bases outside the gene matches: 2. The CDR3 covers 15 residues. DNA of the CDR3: TGTGCCAGCAGCTTGGGACAGGGGTACTACAATGAGCAGTTCTTC. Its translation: CASSLGQGYYNEQFF.

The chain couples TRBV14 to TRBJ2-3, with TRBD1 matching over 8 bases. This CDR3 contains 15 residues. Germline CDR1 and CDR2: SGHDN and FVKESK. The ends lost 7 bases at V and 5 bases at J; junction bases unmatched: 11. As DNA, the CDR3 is TGTGCCAGCAACCGGCAGGGGGCAGGAGGAGATACGCAGTATTTT. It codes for CASNRQGAGGDTQYF.

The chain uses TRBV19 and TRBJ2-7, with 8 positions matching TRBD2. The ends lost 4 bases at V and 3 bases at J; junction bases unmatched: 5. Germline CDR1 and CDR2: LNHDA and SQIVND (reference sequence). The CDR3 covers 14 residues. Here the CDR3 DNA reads TGTGCCAGTAGTAATAGCGGGATTCGCTACGAGCAGTACTTC. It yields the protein CASSNSGIRYEQYF.

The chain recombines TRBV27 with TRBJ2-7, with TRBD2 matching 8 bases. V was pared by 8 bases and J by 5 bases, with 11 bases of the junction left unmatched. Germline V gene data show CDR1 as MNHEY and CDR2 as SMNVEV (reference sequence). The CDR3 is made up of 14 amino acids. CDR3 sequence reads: CASREGGRSHEQYF. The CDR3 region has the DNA TGTGCCAGCCGAGAGGGCGGGAGGTCCCACGAGCAGTACTTC.

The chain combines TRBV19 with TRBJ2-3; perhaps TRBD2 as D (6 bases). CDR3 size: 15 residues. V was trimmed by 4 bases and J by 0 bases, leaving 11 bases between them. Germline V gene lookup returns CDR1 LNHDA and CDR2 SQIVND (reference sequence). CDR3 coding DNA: TGTGCCAGTAGTACCCCCGGGACTAGCACAGATACGCAGTATTTT. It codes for CASSTPGTSTDTQYF.